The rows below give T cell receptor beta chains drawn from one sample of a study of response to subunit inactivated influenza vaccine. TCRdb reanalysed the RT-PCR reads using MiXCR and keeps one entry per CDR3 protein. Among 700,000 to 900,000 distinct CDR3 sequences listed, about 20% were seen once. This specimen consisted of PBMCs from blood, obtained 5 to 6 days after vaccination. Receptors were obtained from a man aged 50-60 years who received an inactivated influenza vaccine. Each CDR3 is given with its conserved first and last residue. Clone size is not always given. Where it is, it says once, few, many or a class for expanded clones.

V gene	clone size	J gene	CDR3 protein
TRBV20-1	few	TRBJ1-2	CSARAVGFHGYTF
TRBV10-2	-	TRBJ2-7	CASSDVPIMGSEQYF
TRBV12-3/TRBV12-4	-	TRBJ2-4	CASSLGRANENIQYF
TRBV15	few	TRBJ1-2	CATSRDKDREGGYTF
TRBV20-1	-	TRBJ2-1	CSARTGAGVGDEQFF
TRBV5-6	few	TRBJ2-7	CASSFRSISYEQYF
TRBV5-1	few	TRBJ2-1	CASSLATYSGTSGSFNEQFF
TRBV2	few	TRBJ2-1	CASIRLGTHPQVF
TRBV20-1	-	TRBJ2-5	CSASALAGLETQYF
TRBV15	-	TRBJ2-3	CATSYSKQTGGTDTQYF
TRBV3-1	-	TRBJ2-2	CASSRGPGTGGRTGELFF
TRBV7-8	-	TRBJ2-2	CASSLASVANTGELFF
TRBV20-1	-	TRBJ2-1	CSARSLTSGLSSYNEQFF
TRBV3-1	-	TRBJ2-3	CASSQALAGGTDTQYF
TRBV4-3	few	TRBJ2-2	CASSQVWSSGGVIGELFF
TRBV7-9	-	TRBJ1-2	CASSPPSGTGYTF
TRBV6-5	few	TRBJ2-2	CASSYGLVNTGELFF
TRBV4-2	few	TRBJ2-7	CASSQDTSGVRSYEQYF
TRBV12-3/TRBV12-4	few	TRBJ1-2	CASRGTDLYGYTF
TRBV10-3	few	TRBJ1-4	CAIKAGMATNEKLFF
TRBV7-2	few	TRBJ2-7	CASSFGPRNEQYF
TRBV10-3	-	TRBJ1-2	CAISGETVNYGYTF
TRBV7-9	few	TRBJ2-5	CASSPTSGGSQETQYF
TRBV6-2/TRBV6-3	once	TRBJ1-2	CASSYLLNGGGTPYGYTF
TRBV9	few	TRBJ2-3	CASGKDFGTNTQYF
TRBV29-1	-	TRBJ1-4	CSVRASATNEKLFF
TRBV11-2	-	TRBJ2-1	CASSLPPLADEQFF
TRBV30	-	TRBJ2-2	CAWSGLAGTGELFF
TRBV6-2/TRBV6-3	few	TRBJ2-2	CASSWDRGQTGELFF
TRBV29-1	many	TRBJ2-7	CSVTGQGFSNEQYF
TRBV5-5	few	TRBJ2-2	CASSSRVSNTGELFF
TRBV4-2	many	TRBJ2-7	CASSQVAGEIYEQYF
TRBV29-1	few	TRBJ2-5	CSARPPGRQPQETQYF
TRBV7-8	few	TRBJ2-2	CASLRGRGANTGELFF
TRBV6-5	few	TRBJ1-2	CASSFSTWGSRYGYTF
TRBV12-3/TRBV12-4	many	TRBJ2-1	CATRPIAGLGNEQFF
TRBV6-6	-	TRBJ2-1	CASSYSRYNEQSF
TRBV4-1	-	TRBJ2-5	CASSSVTRETQYF
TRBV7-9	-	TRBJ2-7	CASSLGHRGQYF
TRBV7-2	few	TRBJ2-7	CASSIPQAAEQYF
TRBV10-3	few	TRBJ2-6	CAISSGGAGANVLTF
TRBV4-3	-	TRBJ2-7	CASSRRQGAKYEQYF
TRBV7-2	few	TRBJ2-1	CASGTGGKNEQFF
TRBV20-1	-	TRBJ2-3	CSAPSADRGGTDTQYF
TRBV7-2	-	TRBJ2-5	CASLPAQGRETQYF
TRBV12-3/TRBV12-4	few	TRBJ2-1	CASSPGLAGTFGEQFF
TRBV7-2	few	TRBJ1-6	CASSLNTAMVSLHF
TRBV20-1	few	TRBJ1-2	CSAIRQTLGGYTF
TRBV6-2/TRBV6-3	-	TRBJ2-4	CASRATRGLAKNIQYF
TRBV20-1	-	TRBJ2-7	CSARGPDAYEQYF
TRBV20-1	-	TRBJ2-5	CSEAIGTIQYF
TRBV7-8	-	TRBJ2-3	CASSSSPGLAAQYF
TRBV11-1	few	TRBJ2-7	CASSPGEVWGPSSSYEQYF
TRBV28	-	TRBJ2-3	CASSLRLGTDTQYF
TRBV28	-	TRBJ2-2	CASSLPGITGELFF
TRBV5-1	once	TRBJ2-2	CASSSKVLDTGELFF
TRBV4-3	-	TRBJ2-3	CASSRKAGGGLSGGTDTQYF
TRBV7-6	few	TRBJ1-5	CASSAGTGRNQPQHF
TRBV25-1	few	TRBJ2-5	CASSESSLAEPWGQETQYF